This TCR beta chain was identified during a study of cytomegalovirus exposure and HLA in healthy donors. Study results and caveats: Despite most TCR sequences being rare, some public TCRs occurred in many donors. Subsequent analysis revealed that first-cohort TCR clusters tended to co-occur in the 110 or so validation repertoires.

Clones were read by immunoSEQ multiplex PCR, and TCRdb kept only the in-frame ones, dropping some. The sample includes some 250,000 clones, around 87% of them seen just once. About this clone: The antigen is unknown.

The CDR3 covers 19 residues. V lost 5 bases, J lost 2 bases, and 18 bases stayed unmatched. The germline gives CDR1 WSHSY, CDR2 SAAADI. Sequences were obtained from PBMCs. The TCR comes from a woman aged 18-35 years in good health and CMV-seronegative. This chain uses TRBV10-2 with TRBJ2-7; the match to TRBD1 covers 10 bases. CDR3: CASSTKPGQGSGWAYEQYF. The CDR3 bases are TGCGCCAGCAGTACCAAACCGGGACAGGGGTCCGGCTGGGCCTACGAGCAGTACTTC.